These 10 T cell receptor beta chains originate from one sample sequenced in a study of blood T cell repertoires in COVID-19. The repertoire was sequenced with immunoSEQ multiplex PCR; TCRdb's copy has only in-frame clones and lacks some. Altogether fewer than 45,000 clones are present, around 90% being singletons, with the ten largest covering less than 30%. Material for sequencing was peripheral blood. The source is a man aged 55 to 69 with active or convalescent COVID-19.

The chain has TRBV29-1 and TRBJ2-5; 8 bases line up with TRBD1. In germline, CDR1 is SQVTM, CDR2 ANQGSEA. V was pared by 6 bases and J by 2 bases, with 11 bases of the junction left unmatched. The CDR3 extends over 15 amino acids. The CDR3 DNA sequence: TGCAGCGTAGCCGACGGGACAGGTGTGCAAGAGACCCAGTACTTC. This gives the protein CSVADGTGVQETQYF.

V usage is TRBV7-9 and J usage is TRBJ2-1, with 8 bases matching TRBD2. V shed 8 bases and J 4 bases; nucleotides not matched to a gene: 16. The germline V gene has CDR1 SEHNR and CDR2 FQNEAQ (reference sequence). The CDR3 sequence is 17 residues long. As DNA, the CDR3 is TGTGCCAGCGCGCCCCGACGGGACCTAGCGGGTTACAATGAGCAGTTCTTC. Amino acids: CASAPRRDLAGYNEQFF.

This chain uses TRBV23-1 with TRBJ2-5; D is possibly TRBD1 (5 bases). TRBV23-1 is an ORF; its function is uncertain. The CDR3 spans 15 residues. Trimming took off 2 bases at V and 5 bases at J, with 15 bases between the two ends. For the CDR3, the DNA is TGCGCCAGCAGTCAAAAGTCCCCAGGGAAGGAGACCCAGTACTTC. This encodes CASSQKSPGKETQYF.

The chain combines TRBV5-1 with TRBJ2-5; 8 nucleotides match TRBD1. The CDR3 runs 13 residues. V gave up 3 bases and J gave up 4 bases; unmatched junction bases: 2. Germline V gene data show CDR1 as SGHRS and CDR2 as YFSETQ. This chain's CDR3 is CASSWDRRETQYF. CDR3 DNA sequence: TGCGCCAGCAGCTGGGACAGGCGAGAGACCCAGTACTTC.

The chain is built from TRBV6-6 and TRBJ1-1; 9 nucleotides align to TRBD1. Germline V CDR1 and CDR2: MNHNY, SVGAGI (reference sequence). This CDR3 contains 13 residues. Trimming cost V 4 bases and J 5 bases; bases outside gene matches: 2. Here the CDR3 reads CASSSDRGTEAFF. CDR3 nucleotides: TGTGCCAGCAGTTCCGACAGGGGGACTGAAGCTTTCTTT.

This chain joins TRBV19 and TRBJ2-6; possibly TRBD1 for D (6 bases). CDR3 size: 14 residues. Germline lookup yields CDR1 LNHDA and CDR2 SQIVND (reference sequence). V was cut by 6 bases and J by 1 base, with 7 bases left in between. CDR3 amino acids: CASSTGSGANVLTF. In DNA, the CDR3 is TGTGCCAGTAGCACAGGGTCTGGGGCCAACGTCCTGACTTTC. Filled out from reference TRBV19 and TRBJ2-6, the complete variable domain reads DGGITQSPKYLFRKEGQNVTLSCEQNLNHDAMYWYRQDPGQGLRLIYYSQIVNDFQKGDIAEGYSVSREKKESFPLTVTSAQKNPTAFYLCASSTGSGANVLTFGAGSRLTVL.

This chain uses TRBV18 with TRBJ2-1; 7 positions match TRBD2. V dropped 3 bases and J dropped 4; count of bases not matched to a gene: 9. Germline-derived CDR1 and CDR2 are KGHSH and LQKENI. This CDR3 has 16 amino acids. The CDR3 nucleotides are TGTGCCAGCTCACCGTCCCTAGCGGCTATTTACAATGAGCAGTTCTTC. Protein product: CASSPSLAAIYNEQFF.

This clone was observed a handful of times. The genes are TRBV7-9 and TRBJ1-2; unclear D gene. Trimming left V 2 bases short and J 8 bases short, with 12 bases between. CDR3 length: 13 amino acids. The germline V gene has CDR1 SEHNR and CDR2 FQNEAQ (reference sequence). In DNA form, the CDR3 reads TGTGCCAGCAGCTTATTAGTCTCTAGAGGCTACACCTTC. Protein product: CASSLLVSRGYTF.

In this sample, this clone turned up once. V gene TRBV11-2 combines with J gene TRBJ2-7; TRBD1 aligns across 9 bases. This CDR3 comprises 15 residues. The V gene end was trimmed by 5 bases and the J gene end by 1 base; junction bases not matched to a gene: 6. Germline CDR1 is SGHAT and CDR2 is FQNNGV. CDR3 bases: TGTGCCAGCAGCCAAGGGACAGGGCGATCCTACGAGCAGTACTTC. Its protein is CASSQGTGRSYEQYF.

The V gene is TRBV19, the J gene TRBJ2-1; 13 bases agree with TRBD2. V was pared by 3 bases and J by 8 bases, with 13 bases of the junction left unmatched. Germline loops: CDR1 LNHDA, CDR2 SQIVND (reference sequence). This CDR3 region has 18 residues. CDR3 sequence (DNA): TGTGCCAGTAGTATTGGGGGGACACTAGCGGGAGGGTGGTATGAGCAGTTCTTC. It encodes CASSIGGTLAGGWYEQFF.